This T cell receptor beta chain appears in the sequencing data of a study of a mutant IDH1 vaccine in newly diagnosed glioma. Study details: Vaccine dosing followed radiotherapy by 4-6 weeks, or accompanied temozolomide cycles. Findings of the study overall: Of all patients, around 93% showed vaccine-induced immune responses.

Time point defined: week 47, end of study. Every vaccine dose comprised 300 ug of mutant IDH1 20-mer peptide plus topical imiquimod. In every donor, the tumor was a new WHO grade 3 or 4 IDH1-mutant, ATRX-lost astrocytoma. With regard to this clone: What it recognizes is unknown.

CDR3 size: 15 residues. V lost 5 bases and J 0 bases, leaving 8 bases between the germline ends. The germline V gene encodes CDR1 MNHEY and CDR2 SVGAGI. Here immunoSEQ multiplex PCR was the method, and the copy in TCRdb shows in-frame clones only, minus some. The sample has 50,000 to 65,000 clones, about two thirds seen once. The chain couples TRBV6-5 to TRBJ2-6; no clear D. The source was peripheral blood mononuclear cells (PBMCs), collected from a glioma patient whose treatment included an IDH1 peptide vaccine. The receptor was derived from a man between 40 and 49 years old with glioma. Some clones in this sample may be carry-over from other donors' samples. CDR3 sequence: CASSKQSSGANVLTF. CDR3 bases: TGTGCCAGCAGTAAGCAAAGCTCTGGGGCCAACGTCCTGACTTTC.